Shown below are 7 T cell receptor beta chains from a single sample sequenced in a study of T cell responses to AZD1222 COVID-19 vaccine (dated by TCRdb to about 2021). Per the publication, the time point label means: about 28 days (+/-7) after the second vaccine dose. Libraries were built with the immunoSEQ multiplex PCR assay. Drawn from immuneACCESS, this table holds only the in-frame rearrangements with V and J called that TCRdb kept. Clones are partly lost; checked studies trace under half to an unresolved V gene and leave the rest unexplained. Present in this sample are 95,000 to 110,000 clones, roughly 87% of which were seen just once. The ten most abundant clones make up around 4.5% of the sample. The specimen comprised peripheral blood, sampled 28 days after the second AZD1222 dose. The receptor set was obtained from an adult who received the AZD1222 COVID-19 vaccine.

A single count supports this clone. The chain carries TRBV24-1 and TRBJ2-3, with 10 bases matching TRBD1. Germline V gene sequence: CDR1 KGHDR, CDR2 SFDVKD. This CDR3 contains 14 residues. Germline trimming cut 6 bases from V and 6 bases from J; bases unmatched to any gene: 5. In nucleotides, the CDR3 is TGTGCCACCAGTCAGACAGGGGGCATGGATACGCAGTATTTT. This gives the protein CATSQTGGMDTQYF.

This clone was observed a single time. The chain couples TRBV10-3 to TRBJ1-1, with a tentative D call TRBD1 (6 bases). The CDR3 is 15 residues long. Germline V lookup: CDR1 ENHRY, CDR2 SYGVKD. V lost 2 bases and J lost 5, with 15 bases in between. The CDR3 DNA sequence: TGTGCCATCAGTGAGAGGGGACACCTGGAGACTGAAGCTTTCTTT. It specifies CAISERGHLETEAFF.

The chain has TRBV28 and TRBJ2-1, with TRBD2 matching over 8 bases. CDR3 length: 15 residues. Germline trimming cut 2 bases from V and 2 bases from J; bases unmatched to any gene: 2. Germline CDR1 and CDR2: MDHEN and SYDVKM. The CDR3 spells CASSLAGGPYNEQFF. The CDR3 bases are TGTGCCAGCAGTTTAGCGGGGGGCCCCTACAATGAGCAGTTCTTC.

This chain links TRBV7-9 with TRBJ2-1; the match to TRBD2 covers 13 bases. The V segment lost 5 bases and the J segment 5 bases; nucleotides outside the gene matches: 3. Per germline, CDR1 SEHNR and CDR2 FQNEAQ (reference sequence). The CDR3 length is 15 residues. The CDR3 nucleotides are TGTGCCAGCAGCCATACTAGCGGGGGGGACAATGAGCAGTTCTTC. It encodes CASSHTSGGDNEQFF.

The rearrangement uses TRBV11-2 and TRBJ2-5; D gene ambiguous. CDR1 SGHAT and CDR2 FQNNGV come from the germline V gene. This CDR3 region has 13 residues. With 3 bases removed from V and 5 bases from J, the gap between germline ends came to 10 bases. The CDR3 DNA sequence: TGTGCCAGCAGCTTTAACACTGAGGAGACCCAGTACTTC. It specifies CASSFNTEETQYF.

This chain uses TRBV4-3 with TRBJ2-2; 11 nucleotides agree with TRBD2. The V segment lost 6 bases and the J segment 0 bases; nucleotides outside the gene matches: 3. Germline-derived CDR1 and CDR2 are LGHNA and YSLEER. This CDR3 has 16 amino acids. For the CDR3, the DNA is TGCGCCAGCAGTTCGGGACTAGCGGCGAACACCGGGGAGCTGTTTTTT. Its protein is CASSSGLAANTGELFF.

This rearrangement joins TRBV28 to TRBJ1-2, with 7 bases that match TRBD1. Germline V gene data show CDR1 as MDHEN and CDR2 as SYDVKM. The CDR3 sequence is 13 residues long. Trimming took 4 bases from V and 6 from J; bases not matched to a gene: 5. Here the CDR3 DNA reads TGTGCCAGCAGTTCCCCAGGACAGGATGGCTACACCTTC. Its protein product is CASSSPGQDGYTF.